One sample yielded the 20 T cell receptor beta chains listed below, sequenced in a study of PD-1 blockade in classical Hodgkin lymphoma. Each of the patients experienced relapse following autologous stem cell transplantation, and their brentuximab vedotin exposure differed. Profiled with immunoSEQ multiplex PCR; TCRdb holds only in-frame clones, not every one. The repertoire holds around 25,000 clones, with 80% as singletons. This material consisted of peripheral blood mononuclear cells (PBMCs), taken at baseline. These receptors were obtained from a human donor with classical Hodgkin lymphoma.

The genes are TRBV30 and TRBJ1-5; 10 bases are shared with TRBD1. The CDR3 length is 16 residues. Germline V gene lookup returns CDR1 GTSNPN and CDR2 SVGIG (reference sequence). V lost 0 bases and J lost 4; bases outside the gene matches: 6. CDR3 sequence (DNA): TGTGCCTGGAGTGTAGGTTGGACAGGGGGGAATCAGCCCCAGCATTTT. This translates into CAWSVGWTGGNQPQHF. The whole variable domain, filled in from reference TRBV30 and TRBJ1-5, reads SQTIHQWPATLVQPVGSPLSLECTVEGTSNPNLYWYRQAAGRGLQLLFYSVGIGQISSEVPQNLSASRPQDRQFILSSKKLLLSDSGFYLCAWSVGWTGGNQPQHFGDGTRLSIL.

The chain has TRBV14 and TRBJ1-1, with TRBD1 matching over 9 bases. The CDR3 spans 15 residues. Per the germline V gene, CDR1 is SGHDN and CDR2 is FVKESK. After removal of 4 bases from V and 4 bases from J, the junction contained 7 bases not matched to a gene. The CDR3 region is CASSRTQGAGTEAFF. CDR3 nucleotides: TGTGCCAGCAGCCGGACACAGGGGGCAGGCACTGAAGCTTTCTTT.

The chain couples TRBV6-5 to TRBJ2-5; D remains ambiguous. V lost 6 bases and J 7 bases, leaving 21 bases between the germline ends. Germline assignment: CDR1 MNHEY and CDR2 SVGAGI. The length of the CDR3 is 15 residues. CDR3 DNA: TGTGCCAGCAGATACGGACCGAACCAAGTTGGGACCCAGTACTTC. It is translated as CASRYGPNQVGTQYF.

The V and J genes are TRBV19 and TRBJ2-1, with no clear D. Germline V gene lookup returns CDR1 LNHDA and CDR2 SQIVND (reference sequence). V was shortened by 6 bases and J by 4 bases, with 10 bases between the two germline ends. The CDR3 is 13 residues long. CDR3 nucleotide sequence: TGTGCCAGTAGCGTGTCCCCTTACAATGAGCAGTTCTTC. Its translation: CASSVSPYNEQFF. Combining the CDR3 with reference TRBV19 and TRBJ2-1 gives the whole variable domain DGGITQSPKYLFRKEGQNVTLSCEQNLNHDAMYWYRQDPGQGLRLIYYSQIVNDFQKGDIAEGYSVSREKKESFPLTVTSAQKNPTAFYLCASSVSPYNEQFFGPGTRLTVL.

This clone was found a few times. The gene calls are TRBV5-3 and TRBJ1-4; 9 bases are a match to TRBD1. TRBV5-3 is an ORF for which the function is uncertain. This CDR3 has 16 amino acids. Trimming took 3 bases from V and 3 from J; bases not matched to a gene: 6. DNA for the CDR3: TGTGCCAGAAGCTGTAACAGGGGGCGTGCTAATGAAAAACTGTTTTTT. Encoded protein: CARSCNRGRANEKLFF.

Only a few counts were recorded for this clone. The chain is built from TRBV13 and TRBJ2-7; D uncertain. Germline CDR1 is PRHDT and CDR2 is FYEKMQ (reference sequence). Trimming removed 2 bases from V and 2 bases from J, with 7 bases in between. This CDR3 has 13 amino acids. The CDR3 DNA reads TGTGCCAGCAGCTTATGGGGTACCTACGAGCAGTACTTC. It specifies CASSLWGTYEQYF. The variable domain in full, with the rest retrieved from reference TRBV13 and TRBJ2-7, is AAGVIQSPRHLIKEKRETATLKCYPIPRHDTVYWYQQGPGQDPQFLISFYEKMQSDKGSIPDRFSAQQFSDYHSELNMSSLELGDSALYFCASSLWGTYEQYFGPGTRLTVT.

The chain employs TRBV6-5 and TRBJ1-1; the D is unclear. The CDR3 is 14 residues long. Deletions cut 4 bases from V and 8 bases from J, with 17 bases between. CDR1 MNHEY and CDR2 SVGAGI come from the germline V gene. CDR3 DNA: TGTGCCAGCAGTTTTTCTAATTGGATGCCGGAAGCTTTCTTT. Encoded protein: CASSFSNWMPEAFF.

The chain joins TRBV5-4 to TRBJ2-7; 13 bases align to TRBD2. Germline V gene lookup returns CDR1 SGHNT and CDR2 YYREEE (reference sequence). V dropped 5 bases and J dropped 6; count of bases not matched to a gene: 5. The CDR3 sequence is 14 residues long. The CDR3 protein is CASRLAGGQSEQYF. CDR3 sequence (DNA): TGTGCCAGCAGACTAGCGGGGGGGCAAAGCGAGCAGTACTTC.

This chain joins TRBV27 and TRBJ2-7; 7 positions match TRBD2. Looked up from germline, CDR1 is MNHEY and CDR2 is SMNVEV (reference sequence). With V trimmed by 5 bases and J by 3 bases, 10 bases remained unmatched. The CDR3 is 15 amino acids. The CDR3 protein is CASSPSGTVHYEQYF. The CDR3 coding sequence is TGTGCCAGCAGTCCAAGCGGGACGGTCCACTACGAGCAGTACTTC.

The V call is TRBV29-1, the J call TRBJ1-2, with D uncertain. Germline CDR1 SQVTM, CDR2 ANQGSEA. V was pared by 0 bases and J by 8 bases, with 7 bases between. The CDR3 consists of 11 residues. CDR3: CSVEEGSGYTF. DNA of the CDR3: TGCAGCGTTGAAGAGGGAAGCGGCTACACCTTC.

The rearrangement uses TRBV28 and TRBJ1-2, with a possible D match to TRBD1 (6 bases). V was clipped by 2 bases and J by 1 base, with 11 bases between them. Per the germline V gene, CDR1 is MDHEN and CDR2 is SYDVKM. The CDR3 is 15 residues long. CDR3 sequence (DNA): TGTGCCAGCAGTTTAGGGGGCGATCTTAACTATGGCTACACCTTC. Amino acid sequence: CASSLGGDLNYGYTF.

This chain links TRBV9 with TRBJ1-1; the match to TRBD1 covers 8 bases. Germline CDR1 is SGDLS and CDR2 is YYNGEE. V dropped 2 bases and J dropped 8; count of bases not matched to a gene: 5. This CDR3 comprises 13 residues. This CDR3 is CASSVIGQGEAFF. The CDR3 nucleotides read TGTGCCAGCAGCGTGATTGGACAGGGAGAAGCTTTCTTT.

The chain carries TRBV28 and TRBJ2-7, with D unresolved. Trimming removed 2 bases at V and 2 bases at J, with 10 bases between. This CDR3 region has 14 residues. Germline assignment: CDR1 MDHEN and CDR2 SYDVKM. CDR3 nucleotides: TGTGCCAGCAGTTTAATTGGGGTTCCCTACGAGCAGTACTTC. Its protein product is CASSLIGVPYEQYF.

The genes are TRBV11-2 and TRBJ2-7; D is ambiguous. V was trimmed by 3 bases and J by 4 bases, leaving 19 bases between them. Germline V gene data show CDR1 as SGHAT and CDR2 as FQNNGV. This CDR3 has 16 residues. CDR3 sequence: CASSFLAAIRDYEQYF. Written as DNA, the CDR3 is TGTGCCAGCAGCTTCCTTGCAGCTATAAGGGATTACGAGCAGTACTTC.

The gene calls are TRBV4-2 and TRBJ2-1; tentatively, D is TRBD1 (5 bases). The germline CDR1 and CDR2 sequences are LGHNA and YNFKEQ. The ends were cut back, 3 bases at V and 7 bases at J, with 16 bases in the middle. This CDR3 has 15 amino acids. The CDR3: CASSHQRQGRNEQFF. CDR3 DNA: TGTGCCAGCAGCCACCAAAGGCAGGGTAGGAATGAGCAGTTCTTC.

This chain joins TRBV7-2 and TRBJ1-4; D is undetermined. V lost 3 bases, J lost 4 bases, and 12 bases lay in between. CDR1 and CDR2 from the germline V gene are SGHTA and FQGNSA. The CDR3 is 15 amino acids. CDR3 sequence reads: CASSFSGHGNEKLFF. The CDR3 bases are TGTGCCAGCAGCTTTAGTGGGCACGGTAATGAAAAACTGTTTTTT.

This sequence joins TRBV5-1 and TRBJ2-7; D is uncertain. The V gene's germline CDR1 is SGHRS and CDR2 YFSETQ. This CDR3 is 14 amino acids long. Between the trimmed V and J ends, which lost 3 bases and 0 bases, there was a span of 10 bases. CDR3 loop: CASSSDMASYEQYF. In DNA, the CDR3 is TGCGCCAGCAGCTCCGACATGGCCTCCTACGAGCAGTACTTC.

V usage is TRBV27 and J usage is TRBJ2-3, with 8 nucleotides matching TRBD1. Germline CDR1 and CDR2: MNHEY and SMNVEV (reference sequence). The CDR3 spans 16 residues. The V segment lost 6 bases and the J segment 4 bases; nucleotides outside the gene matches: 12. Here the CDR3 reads CASRFKNRQGPDTQYF. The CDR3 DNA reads TGTGCCAGCAGATTCAAAAATCGACAGGGGCCAGATACGCAGTATTTT.

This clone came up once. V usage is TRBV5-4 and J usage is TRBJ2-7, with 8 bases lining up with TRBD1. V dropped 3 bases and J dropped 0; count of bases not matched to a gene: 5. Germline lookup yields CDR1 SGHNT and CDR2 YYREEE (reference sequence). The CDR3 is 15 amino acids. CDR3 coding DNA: TGTGCCAGCAGCTCCGGACAGGGAAACTCCTACGAGCAGTACTTC. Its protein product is CASSSGQGNSYEQYF. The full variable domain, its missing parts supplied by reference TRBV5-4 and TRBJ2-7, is ETGVTQSPTHLIKTRGQQVTLRCSSQSGHNTVSWYQQALGQGPQFIFQYYREEENGRGNFPPRFSGLQFPNYSSELNVNALELDDSALYLCASSSGQGNSYEQYFGPGTRLTVT.

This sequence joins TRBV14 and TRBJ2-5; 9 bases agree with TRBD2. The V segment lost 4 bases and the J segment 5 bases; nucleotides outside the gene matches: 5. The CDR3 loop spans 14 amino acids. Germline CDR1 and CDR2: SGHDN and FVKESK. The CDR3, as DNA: TGTGCCAGCAGCCGGCGGGGGGGCCTGGAGACCCAGTACTTC. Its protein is CASSRRGGLETQYF.